This record looks at one TCR beta chain sequence and its context. One end of the junction varies from germline; a read error may be responsible. When the RNA was reverse transcribed, random hexamers were used with an input of about 0.5 to 1 ug. The authors amplified TCR beta CDR3 across 54 Vbeta and 13 Jbeta using immunoSEQ multiplex PCR. TCRdb used MiXCR to reprocess the immunoSEQ multiplex PCR reads, holding one entry per CDR3 protein. The repertoire consists of 100,000 to 150,000 distinct CDR3 sequences, with around 96% occurring once and the leading ten covering less than 0.25%. This specimen belongs to a study of CD8 T cells in Susac syndrome. The CDR3 has 15 residues. Germline assignment: CDR1 SSHAT and CDR2 FNYEAQ (reference sequence).

Sequencing was carried out using CD8+ T cells from PBMCs. This receptor was obtained from a human donor with Susac syndrome. The chain combines TRBV7-7 with TRBJ2-2, with unresolved D. The chain's CDR3 is CASSFGSSDTGELFF. CDR3 nucleotides: TGTGCTAGCAGCTTCGGCAGTTCAGACACCGGGGAGCTGTTTTTT.